Below, one TCR beta chain is given with its context. Its antigen is unknown. The sample comes from a study of T cell repertoires in ileal Crohn's disease. Study findings and constraints: Sorted CD8 T cells held more high-frequency clones than CD4.

The ends lost 6 bases at V and 1 base at J; junction bases unmatched: 6. There are 15 residues in the CDR3. Germline CDR1 is MNHEY and CDR2 is SMNVEV (reference sequence). Time point denoted: neoterminal ileum biopsy at postoperative endoscopy, about 6 months after surgery. Some clones are missing from TCRdb's copy, which holds only in-frame ones; the method was immunoSEQ multiplex PCR. In the table there are 5,300 or so clones, just under 80% of which are singletons. The sequencing input was ileal tissue. The receptor was derived from an adult with Crohn's disease. The chain joins TRBV27 to TRBJ2-3; 8 bases match TRBD1. The CDR3: CASSRGQFGTDTQYF. For the CDR3, the DNA is TGTGCCAGCAGCAGGGGGCAATTCGGCACAGATACGCAGTATTTT.